The rows below give T cell receptor beta chains drawn from one sample of a study of glioma-infiltrating T cells after dendritic cell vaccination. Sequencing was performed with immunoSEQ multiplex PCR; in TCRdb, only in-frame clones are kept and a portion is missing. The sample yields about 73,000 clones, over 70% seen once. Material: blood, obtained before dendritic cell vaccination. These receptors were collected from a human donor with glioblastoma. Each CDR3 is given with its conserved first and last residue.

>TRBV6-1|TRBJ1-2
CASSVSGGAGGYTF
>TRBV7-9|TRBJ1-1
CASSPGTGQTEAFF
>TRBV5-6|TRBJ2-5
CASSLRDSSRRNF
>TRBV5-6|TRBJ2-5
CASSRDRKETQYF
>TRBV5-1|TRBJ1-1
CASSLQGQNTEAFF
>TRBV6-6|TRBJ1-4
CASSYRLLENEKLFF
>TRBV18|TRBJ2-7
CASSLIPGTSGYEQYF
>TRBV5-1|TRBJ2-5
CASSLGHEKETQYF
>TRBV5-1|TRBJ2-1
CASSLGGEQFF
>TRBV10-1|TRBJ1-2
CATQDPLSYGYTF
>TRBV19|TRBJ1-4
CASTLGQGHEKLFF
>TRBV18|TRBJ2-3
CASSLWGTSTDTQYF
>TRBV11-2|TRBJ1-4
CASSVQGLGNEKLFF
>TRBV29-1|TRBJ1-4
CSVEDDRGRSF
>TRBV5-1|TRBJ1-5
CASSLGTASSNQPQHF
>TRBV10-3|TRBJ2-5
CAISSTQETQYF
>TRBV7-2|TRBJ1-1
CASSPRVQGFAEAFF
>TRBV7-9|TRBJ2-2
CASSFEGFTGELFF
>TRBV6-5|TRBJ1-5
CASSYSRTYQPQHF
>TRBV27|TRBJ2-1
CASSFGTSGKYNEQFF
>TRBV19|TRBJ1-1
CASSNGQGYTEAFF
>TRBV11-2|TRBJ1-4
CASSLTGSFATNEKLFF
>TRBV27|TRBJ2-1
CASSLLGQPHSYNEQFF
>TRBV9|TRBJ1-1
CASSVGITGKTEAFF
>TRBV7-9|TRBJ1-2
CASSLAGAKLTGGYTF
>TRBV4-2|TRBJ2-7
CASSRGDTYEQYF
>TRBV7-2|TRBJ2-7
CASSLAAGSEYEQYF
>TRBV9|TRBJ2-3
CASSAQEDTQYF
>TRBV6-1|TRBJ1-2
CASSERRQGIQGYTF
>TRBV6-5|TRBJ2-1
CASSLLAGGEQFF
>TRBV11-2|TRBJ1-1
CASSPRGGGTEAFF
>TRBV6-1|TRBJ1-5
CASRTGLNSNQPQHF
>TRBV6-5|TRBJ2-1
CASSYSTSGGAGEQFF
>TRBV7-2|TRBJ2-5
CASSLARKDQETQYF
>TRBV6-5|TRBJ2-4
CASRSGQEYIQYF
>TRBV27|TRBJ2-2
CASSLLGQGAYTGELFF
>TRBV19|TRBJ1-2
CASSTRGQGVGGYTF
>TRBV6-6|TRBJ1-2
CASSYDRGYGYTF
>TRBV6-1|TRBJ1-2
CASSEVARGYTF
>TRBV7-7|TRBJ2-2
CASSLLTGDTGELFF
>TRBV7-9|TRBJ1-3
CASRAPGVAGNTIYF
>TRBV28|TRBJ2-3
CASSGSGGLDTQYF
>TRBV5-6|TRBJ2-5
CASSAGLGETQYF
>TRBV7-3|TRBJ2-2
CASSLTPGTSGRTGELFF
>TRBV10-3|TRBJ2-7
CAIRQGQGSYEQYF
>TRBV5-1|TRBJ2-2
CASSLAGGGNTGELFF
>TRBV7-6|TRBJ2-5
CASGTSGEETQYF
>TRBV18|TRBJ1-1
CASSPLQGPVDTEAFF
>TRBV5-4|TRBJ2-1
CASSLQGSYNEQFF
>TRBV19|TRBJ1-2
CASKRAGTGDLGYTF
>TRBV14|TRBJ2-1
CASSPSLVNGEQFF
>TRBV9|TRBJ1-3
CASSVEGGGGNTIYF
>TRBV7-9|TRBJ1-3
CASSSRTRGSGNTIYF
>TRBV11-3|TRBJ2-1
CASSFGGGADNEQFF
>TRBV5-1|TRBJ2-7
CASSLGGSSGGYEQYF
>TRBV29-1|TRBJ2-3
CSVDLRERDSQYF
>TRBV4-1|TRBJ2-2
CASGTGANTGELFF
>TRBV5-1|TRBJ2-7
CASSFRDRSYEQYF
>TRBV19|TRBJ2-6
CAGQTGGSGANVLTF